The sequence of this T cell receptor beta chain was determined in a study of cytomegalovirus exposure and HLA in healthy donors. Clones were sequenced by immunoSEQ multiplex PCR, and TCRdb holds only the in-frame ones, with some missing. Of just under 150,000 clones in the sample, roughly 87% are singletons; the top ten hold roughly 4.8%. This clone was seen a handful of times. The sequencing input was PBMCs. The receptor was isolated from a man younger than 35 in good health and CMV-seropositive.

CDR3: CASSLVPEGNTEAFF. The CDR3 DNA sequence: TGTGCCAGCAGCTTAGTTCCGGAGGGGAACACTGAAGCTTTCTTT. The rearrangement links TRBV7-6 to TRBJ1-1; D remains unclear. The germline V gene has CDR1 SGHVS and CDR2 FNYEAQ. The CDR3 runs to 15 residues. Trimming left V 1 base short and J 1 base short, with 10 bases between.